This TCR beta chain was captured in a study of synovial regulatory T cells in juvenile arthritis. By frequency, this clone is medium-sized. Profiling relied on immunoSEQ multiplex PCR, and the TCRdb table lists in-frame clones only, not all of them. In all, the sample yields 8,000 to 10,000 clones. CDR3 size: 13 residues. The DNA is unrecorded. Germline CDR1 reads LNHDA; CDR2 reads SQIVND (reference sequence). V is TRBV19 and J is TRBJ1-2. The sequencing input was Treg cells from blood. The subset here: remaining (HLA-DR-negative) circulating blood Treg cells. This sequence originates from a donor aged 2-35 years with juvenile idiopathic arthritis. The CDR3 loop is CASSYTENYGYTF.